Sequencing of this TCR beta chain was carried out in a study of T cell responses to AZD1222 COVID-19 vaccine. Study-level results: Clonal diversity was possibly underestimated, and white British individuals and females predominated among donors. Repertoire sampling happened only post peak T cell response. Only a handful of individuals given AZD1222 were seropositive at baseline.

V gave up 6 bases and J gave up 4 bases; unmatched junction bases: 3. Germline assignment: CDR1 SGHTA and CDR2 FQGTGA. The CDR3 extends over 14 amino acids. To note about this clone: Its antigen remains unidentified.

TCRdb keeps only in-frame clones here, not all; method: immunoSEQ multiplex PCR. The sample has 55,000 to 75,000 clones; 79% are singletons. The sequence was collected from an adult in good health. The material sequenced was peripheral blood, taken on day 0 of MenACWY control vaccination. The V and J genes are TRBV7-3 and TRBJ2-5; 12 positions match TRBD2. In DNA form, the CDR3 reads TGTGCCAGCAGTTCTAGCGGGAGGGGAGAGACCCAGTACTTC. Translating it yields CASSSSGRGETQYF.